One and the same sample provided the 22 T cell receptor beta chains below, sequenced in a study of somatic mutations in cytotoxic T cells in rheumatoid arthritis. Using immunoSEQ multiplex PCR, the repertoire was profiled, and TCRdb retains in-frame clones only, with some absent. The table has about 25,000 clones, just under 75% seen once. Sequenced material: CD8+ T cells sorted from blood. These receptors were obtained from a young woman in good health.

CDR3 protein: CASRTGGANNEQFF. The CDR3 coding sequence is TGTGCCAGCCGGACAGGGGGCGCGAACAATGAGCAGTTCTTC. This chain connects TRBV5-6 to TRBJ2-1, with 11 positions matching TRBD1. Germline V gene lookup returns CDR1 SGHDT and CDR2 YYEEEE. The CDR3 totals 14 residues. After removal of 7 bases from V and 5 bases from J, the junction contained 5 bases not matched to a gene.

The chain combines TRBV9 with TRBJ1-3; weak D call: TRBD1 (5 bases). Trimming shortened V by 5 bases and J by 0 bases, and 12 bases separated the two germline ends. Germline V CDR1 and CDR2: SGDLS, YYNGEE. CDR3 length equals 15 residues. In nucleotides, the CDR3 is TGTGCCAGCAGTGCAGGGTCAAGCTCTGGAAACACCATATATTTT. It codes for CASSAGSSSGNTIYF.

This chain uses TRBV2 with TRBJ2-4; D is perhaps TRBD1 (6 bases). CDR1 SNHLY and CDR2 FYNNEI come from the germline V gene. Trimming shortened V by 11 bases and J by 2 bases, and 16 bases separated the two germline ends. The CDR3 has 14 amino acids. The CDR3: CAVLQGFSKNIQYF. The CDR3 DNA sequence: TGTGCCGTATTACAGGGTTTTTCCAAAAACATTCAGTACTTC.

The V call is TRBV9, the J call TRBJ2-3; possibly TRBD1 or TRBD2 for D (6 bases each). Germline CDR1 reads SGDLS; CDR2 reads YYNGEE. This CDR3 is built from 12 residues. V was clipped by 4 bases and J by 7 bases, with 10 bases between them. This CDR3 is CASSPGGYTQYF. CDR3 DNA sequence: TGTGCCAGCAGCCCCGGGGGCTATACGCAGTATTTT.

The V call is TRBV5-1, the J call TRBJ2-7, with D possibly being TRBD2 (6 bases). Germline V gene lookup returns CDR1 SGHRS and CDR2 YFSETQ. This CDR3 contains 13 residues. V was pared by 0 bases and J by 9 bases, with 13 bases between. This CDR3 is CASSLGPGLWQYF. The CDR3 bases are TGCGCCAGCAGCTTGGGGCCGGGACTCTGGCAGTACTTC.

The rearrangement joins TRBV5-8 to TRBJ1-1; D is ambiguous. There are 11 residues in the CDR3. The germline gives CDR1 SGHTS, CDR2 YDEGEE. Trimming cost V 5 bases and J 4 bases, with 6 bases left between them. The CDR3 DNA reads TGTGCCAGCAGTTTAAGCACTGAAGCTTTCTTT. Its translation is CASSLSTEAFF.

The gene calls are TRBV6-5 and TRBJ2-1; no definite D call. Germline CDR1 is MNHEY and CDR2 is SVGAGI. Trimming stripped 2 bases from V and 6 bases from J, with 2 bases between. This CDR3 is 11 amino acids long. CDR3 sequence reads: CASSYGNEQFF. The CDR3 DNA reads as TGTGCCAGCAGTTACGGCAATGAGCAGTTCTTC.

The rearrangement joins TRBV9 to TRBJ2-1; no definite D call. CDR1 and CDR2 from the germline V gene are SGDLS and YYNGEE. CDR3 size: 15 residues. Between the trimmed V and J ends, which lost 0 bases and 0 bases, there was a span of 7 bases. The CDR3 DNA reads as TGTGCCAGCAGCGTAGTGGAGCTCTCCTACAATGAGCAGTTCTTC. Its protein is CASSVVELSYNEQFF.

The V gene is TRBV5-1, the J gene TRBJ2-1; D assignment may be TRBD1 or TRBD2 (5 bases each). Germline lookup yields CDR1 SGHRS and CDR2 YFSETQ. V shed 4 bases and J shed 6 bases, with 20 bases lying between them. This CDR3 has 16 residues. The CDR3 protein is CASSLTGTPERNEQFF. The CDR3 DNA is TGCGCCAGCAGCCTGACCGGGACCCCCGAACGCAATGAGCAGTTCTTC.

This chain uses TRBV2 with TRBJ1-1, with D tentatively TRBD1 (6 bases). The CDR3 length is 13 residues. The V end was cut by 6 bases, the J end by 0 bases, with 8 bases between. Germline CDR1 reads SNHLY; CDR2 reads FYNNEI. The CDR3 region is CASSWTVNTEAFF. The CDR3, as DNA: TGTGCCAGCAGCTGGACAGTGAACACTGAAGCTTTCTTT.

The chain uses TRBV19 and TRBJ2-7; the D call may be TRBD1 or TRBD2 (5 bases each). Trimming cost V 1 base and J 2 bases, with 12 bases left between them. The CDR3 contains 15 residues. Per germline, CDR1 LNHDA and CDR2 SQIVND (reference sequence). The CDR3 nucleotides read TGTGCCAGTAGTATAGGAGGTGGGGGAGCCTACGAGCAGTACTTC. The encoded protein is CASSIGGGGAYEQYF. The full variable domain, completed using reference TRBV19 and TRBJ2-7, is DGGITQSPKYLFRKEGQNVTLSCEQNLNHDAMYWYRQDPGQGLRLIYYSQIVNDFQKGDIAEGYSVSREKKESFPLTVTSAQKNPTAFYLCASSIGGGGAYEQYFGPGTRLTVT.

This CDR3 is CASSSHSLSEAFF. The CDR3 bases are TGTGCCAGTAGTAGCCACAGCCTATCTGAAGCTTTCTTT. The V and J genes are TRBV19 and TRBJ1-1; the D is unclear. Germline assignment: CDR1 LNHDA and CDR2 SQIVND (reference sequence). The V gene lost 4 bases and the J gene lost 6 bases, with 12 bases spanning the gap. This CDR3 has 13 residues.

This chain links TRBV10-1 with TRBJ1-1; D is uncertain. V was clipped by 6 bases and J by 4 bases, with 15 bases between them. Germline V lookup: CDR1 WNHNN, CDR2 SYGVQD (reference sequence). The CDR3 runs 14 residues. The CDR3 region is CASSREEGLTEAFF. CDR3 bases: TGCGCCAGCAGCCGGGAGGAAGGACTCACTGAAGCTTTCTTT.

The genes are TRBV27 and TRBJ2-7; either TRBD1 or TRBD2 may fit D (5 bases each). Germline CDR1 MNHEY, CDR2 SMNVEV (reference sequence). This CDR3 spans 16 amino acids. Trimming removed 5 bases from V and 0 bases from J, with 17 bases in between. DNA of the CDR3: TGTGCCAGCAGTCCCTCCGGGACCGAGAGCTCCTACGAGCAGTACTTC. Translating gives CASSPSGTESSYEQYF.

The rearrangement uses TRBV30 and TRBJ2-5; 9 bases match TRBD2. The CDR3 sequence is 15 residues long. With 0 bases clipped from V and 3 bases from J, the junction kept 5 bases outside the gene matches. Germline values: CDR1 GTSNPN, CDR2 SVGIG (reference sequence). DNA of the CDR3: TGTGCCTGGAGTGTCTTGGCGGGAGGGGAAGAGACCCAGTACTTC. Translating gives CAWSVLAGGEETQYF.

The gene calls are TRBV5-1 and TRBJ2-7, with D maybe TRBD1 (5 bases). Germline-derived CDR1 and CDR2 are SGHRS and YFSETQ. The CDR3 runs 13 residues. Trimming removed 0 bases at V and 4 bases at J, with 8 bases between. CDR3 protein: CASSLGDRYEQYF. The CDR3 bases are TGCGCCAGCAGCTTGGGAGACAGATACGAGCAGTACTTC.

Only a few counts were recorded for this clone. The V gene is TRBV27, the J gene TRBJ2-1; 7 positions agree with TRBD2. V lost 5 bases, J lost 0 bases, and 4 bases stayed unmatched. The CDR3 length is 15 residues. The germline V gene encodes CDR1 MNHEY and CDR2 SMNVEV (reference sequence). CDR3 sequence (DNA): TGTGCCAGCAGTATATTAGCGGGCTCCTACAATGAGCAGTTCTTC. It yields the protein CASSILAGSYNEQFF.

This chain joins TRBV7-7 and TRBJ2-1, with 7 bases aligning to TRBD1. The V gene's germline CDR1 is SSHAT and CDR2 FNYEAQ (reference sequence). V gave up 1 base and J gave up 8 bases; unmatched junction bases: 2. The CDR3 runs 13 residues. CDR3 coding DNA: TGTGCCAGCAGCTTAGGGACAGGCTATGAGCAGTTCTTC. The encoded protein is CASSLGTGYEQFF.

The genes are TRBV2 and TRBJ2-7, with TRBD1 matching 10 bases. The CDR3 runs to 12 residues. V lost 8 bases and J lost 4; bases outside the gene matches: 2. CDR1 is SNHLY, CDR2 FYNNEI, per germline. CDR3 coding DNA: TGTGCCAGCCGGACAGGGGGTTACGAGCAGTACTTC. It specifies CASRTGGYEQYF.

V is TRBV6-1 and J is TRBJ2-7; D is possibly TRBD2 (6 bases). Trimming took off 4 bases at V and 4 bases at J, with 11 bases between the two ends. Germline V gene lookup returns CDR1 MNHNS and CDR2 SASEGT. The CDR3 extends over 13 amino acids. Here the CDR3 reads CASSVTSRYEQYF. The CDR3 nucleotides read TGTGCCAGCAGTGTAACTAGCAGGTACGAGCAGTACTTC.

The V and J genes are TRBV5-6 and TRBJ2-3, with D hard to call. Germline loops: CDR1 SGHDT, CDR2 YYEEEE. This CDR3 is 11 amino acids long. Deletions cut 2 bases from V and 4 bases from J, with 2 bases between. In DNA form, the CDR3 reads TGTGCCAGCAGCTTTGCAGATACGCAGTATTTT. Amino acids: CASSFADTQYF.

The rearrangement uses TRBV6-5 and TRBJ1-2; no clear D gene. Germline V gene sequence: CDR1 MNHEY, CDR2 SVGAGI. Trimming removed 3 bases from V and 8 bases from J, with 19 bases in between. The CDR3 is 15 residues long. CDR3 in DNA: TGTGCCAGCAGTTATCGAGAGGGAGGGCTTCAAGGCTACACCTTC. Protein: CASSYREGGLQGYTF.